This is a list of T cell receptor beta chains from one sample in a study of OX40 agonist ivuxolimab in advanced cancers. This table comes from immunoSEQ multiplex PCR, and its TCRdb copy is limited to in-frame clones, with some not included. In the table there are some 51,000 clones, around 85% of which are singletons. The sample was CD4+ or CD8+ T cells sorted from blood, taken in a trial of the OX40 agonist ivuxolimab. All receptors come from an adult with an advanced solid tumor such as melanoma, head and neck, liver or kidney cancer. CDR3s include the opening cysteine and the closing phenylalanine or tryptophan. The order of the fields is V gene, clone size, D gene, J gene, CDR3 protein, CDR3 DNA. The D gene is left open where the match is weak. Clone size is not always given. Where it is, it says once, few, many or a class for expanded clones.

>TRBV4-1|few|-|TRBJ2-2
CASSLLWTGELFF
TGCGCCAGCAGCCTCTTGTGGACCGGGGAGCTGTTTTTT
>TRBV28|-|TRBD1|TRBJ2-7
CASSSDRGGPEQYF
TGTGCCAGCAGTTCAGACAGGGGAGGTCCCGAGCAGTACTTC
>TRBV19|-|-|TRBJ1-2
CASRDGLYGYTF
TGTGCCAGTAGGGACGGACTCTATGGCTACACCTTC
>TRBV18|-|-|TRBJ2-5
CASSPQPNGPGETQYF
TGTGCCAGCTCACCACAGCCCAACGGGCCGGGGGAGACCCAGTACTTC
>TRBV28|-|-|TRBJ1-1
CASSLNRPIPGAFF
TGTGCCAGCAGTTTAAACAGGCCTATCCCCGGGGCTTTCTTT
>TRBV7-2|once|-|TRBJ2-3
CASSSQRVLVDTQYF
TGTGCCAGCAGCTCCCAGCGGGTCTTGGTAGATACGCAGTATTTT
>TRBV18|-|-|TRBJ2-7
CASSPIDTYEQYF
TGTGCCAGCTCACCAATCGACACCTACGAGCAGTACTTC
>TRBV7-9|-|-|TRBJ2-7
CASSLGQTSYEQYF
TGTGCCAGCAGCTTAGGCCAAACTTCCTACGAGCAGTACTTC
>TRBV5-1|-|TRBD1|TRBJ2-2
CASSLGRTGRLRELFF
TGCGCCAGCAGCTTGGGTCGGACAGGCCGTTTGAGGGAGCTGTTTTTT
>TRBV11-2|-|-|TRBJ2-7
CASSFRYYEQYF
TGTGCCAGCAGCTTCCGATACTACGAGCAGTACTTC
>TRBV20-1|-|-|TRBJ2-7
CSASFSYEQYF
TGCAGTGCTAGTTTCAGCTACGAGCAGTACTTC
>TRBV18|-|-|TRBJ1-1
CASSPPPDAEAFF
TGTGCCAGCTCACCACCGCCGGACGCTGAAGCTTTCTTT
>TRBV10-2|once|-|TRBJ2-7
CASSDPARPGSYEQYF
TGCGCCAGCAGTGACCCGGCCCGGCCAGGTTCCTACGAGCAGTACTTC
>TRBV9|once|TRBD1|TRBJ1-2
CASSRDRVTDGRYGYTF
TGTGCCAGCAGCAGGGACAGGGTCACAGACGGAAGATATGGCTACACCTTC
>TRBV7-6|-|TRBD2|TRBJ2-7
CASSPTGASGRDEQYF
TGTGCCAGCAGCCCAACTGGGGCTAGCGGGAGAGACGAGCAGTACTTC
>TRBV27|-|-|TRBJ1-1
CASSLRTGTTNTEAFF
TGTGCCAGCAGTCTAAGAACCGGGACGACGAACACTGAAGCTTTCTTT
>TRBV15|-|TRBD1|TRBJ2-5
CATSRDRPGGETQYF
TGTGCCACCAGCAGAGATCGGCCAGGGGGAGAGACCCAGTACTTC
>TRBV5-5|-|-|TRBJ2-7
CASSFSYRVGEQYF
TGTGCCAGCAGCTTCAGCTACAGGGTTGGAGAGCAGTACTTC
>TRBV18|few|-|TRBJ1-1
CASSRDGNTEAFF
TGTGCCAGCTCACGTGACGGGAACACTGAAGCTTTCTTT
>TRBV2|once|TRBD2|TRBJ2-5
CASSRRQTSGQETQYF
TGTGCCAGCAGTCGGCGCCAAACTAGCGGCCAAGAGACCCAGTACTTC
>TRBV5-1|-|TRBD2|TRBJ2-5
CASSLASSGSVETQYF
TGCGCCAGCAGCTTGGCGTCTAGCGGGAGTGTGGAGACCCAGTACTTC
>TRBV28|once|TRBD1|TRBJ2-2
CASSFYGTVYTGELFF
TGTGCCAGCAGTTTTTACGGGACAGTCTACACCGGGGAGCTGTTTTTT
>TRBV7-2|-|-|TRBJ1-5
CASSRGDRISNQPQHF
TGTGCCAGCAGCAGGGGAGACAGGATTAGCAATCAGCCCCAGCATTTT
>TRBV5-4|many|-|TRBJ2-3
CASSTEAPGVELYF
TGTGCCAGCAGCACAGAAGCCCCAGGGGTAGAGCTGTATTTT
>TRBV28|-|-|TRBJ1-1
CASSTSGAPLFF
TGTGCCAGCAGTACCTCGGGGGCCCCGTTGTTCTTT
>TRBV18|-|-|TRBJ2-1
CASSLGGSYNEQFF
TGTGCCAGCTCCCTAGGGGGCTCCTACAATGAGCAGTTCTTC
>TRBV19|-|-|TRBJ2-3
CASIRSTRGTDTQYF
TGTGCCAGTATCCGAAGCACTCGGGGTACAGATACGCAGTATTTT
>TRBV7-3|few|TRBD2|TRBJ2-7
CASRVEREHYEQYF
TGTGCCAGCAGAGTAGAGCGGGAGCACTACGAGCAGTACTTC
>TRBV29-1|-|TRBD2|TRBJ2-5
CSASGGLAGADAWAQYF
TGCAGCGCGTCCGGAGGACTAGCGGGGGCGGACGCTTGGGCCCAGTACTTC
>TRBV10-3|-|TRBD1|TRBJ2-1
CAISDYDRGMNNEQFF
TGTGCCATCAGTGATTACGACAGGGGGATGAACAATGAGCAGTTCTTC
>TRBV28|once|TRBD2|TRBJ2-7
CASSSTGLATRSSYEQYF
TGTGCCAGCAGCTCGACGGGACTAGCGACTAGGAGCTCCTACGAGCAGTACTTC
>TRBV19|few|-|TRBJ2-2
CASSIIGLNGPYTGELFF
TGTGCCAGTAGTATAATTGGGTTGAACGGTCCTTACACCGGGGAGCTGTTTTTT
>TRBV7-9|-|TRBD1|TRBJ2-3
CASSPPTGGGPDTQYF
TGTGCCAGCAGCCCGCCGACAGGGGGAGGTCCAGATACGCAGTATTTT
>TRBV29-1|few|-|TRBJ1-1
CSGAGNTEAFF
TGCAGCGGTGCAGGGAACACTGAAGCTTTCTTT
>TRBV6-5|-|TRBD1|TRBJ1-5
CASRTGGLNQPQHF
TGTGCCAGCAGGACAGGGGGACTCAATCAGCCCCAGCATTTT
>TRBV18|-|TRBD2|TRBJ2-3
CASSPRLAGSTDTQYF
TGTGCCAGCTCACCACGGCTAGCGGGTAGCACAGATACGCAGTATTTT
>TRBV5-1|few|-|TRBJ2-3
CASRRAADTQYF
TGCGCCAGCAGGAGGGCAGCAGATACGCAGTATTTT
>TRBV20-1|once|-|TRBJ2-7
CSLLRGGEQYF
TGCAGCCTTCTCAGGGGTGGCGAGCAGTACTTC
>TRBV19|-|-|TRBJ2-1
CASIPQGKNEQFF
TGTGCCAGTATCCCCCAGGGCAAAAATGAGCAGTTCTTC
>TRBV7-2|-|-|TRBJ1-5
CASSLAGADNQPQHF
TGTGCCAGCAGCTTAGCAGGGGCGGACAATCAGCCCCAGCATTTT
>TRBV7-8|once|-|TRBJ2-5
CASSPKETQYF
TGTGCCAGCTCCCCAAAAGAGACCCAGTACTTC
>TRBV6-5|-|TRBD2|TRBJ2-7
CASRRGGEQYF
TGTGCCAGCAGAAGGGGAGGGGAGCAGTACTTC